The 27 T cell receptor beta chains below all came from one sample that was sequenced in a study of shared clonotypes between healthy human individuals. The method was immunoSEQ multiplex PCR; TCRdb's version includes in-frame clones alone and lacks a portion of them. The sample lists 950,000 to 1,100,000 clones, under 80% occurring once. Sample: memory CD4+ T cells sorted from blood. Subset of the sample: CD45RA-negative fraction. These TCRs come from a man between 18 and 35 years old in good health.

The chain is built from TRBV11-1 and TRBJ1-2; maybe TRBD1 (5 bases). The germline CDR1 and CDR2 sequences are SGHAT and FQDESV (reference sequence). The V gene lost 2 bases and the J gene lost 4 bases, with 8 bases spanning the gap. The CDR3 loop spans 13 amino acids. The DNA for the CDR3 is TGTGCCAGCAGCTTAAGGGGTACCTATGGCTACACCTTC. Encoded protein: CASSLRGTYGYTF.

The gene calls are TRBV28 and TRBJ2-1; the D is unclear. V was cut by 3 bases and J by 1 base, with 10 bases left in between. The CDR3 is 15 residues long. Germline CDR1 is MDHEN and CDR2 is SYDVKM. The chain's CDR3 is CASSFSWGSYNEQFF. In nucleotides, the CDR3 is TGTGCCAGCAGTTTTTCGTGGGGATCCTACAATGAGCAGTTCTTC. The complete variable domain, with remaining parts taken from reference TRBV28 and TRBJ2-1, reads DVKVTQSSRYLVKRTGEKVFLECVQDMDHENMFWYRQDPGLGLRLIYFSYDVKMKEKGDIPEGYSVSREKKERFSLILESASTNQTSMYLCASSFSWGSYNEQFFGPGTRLTVL.

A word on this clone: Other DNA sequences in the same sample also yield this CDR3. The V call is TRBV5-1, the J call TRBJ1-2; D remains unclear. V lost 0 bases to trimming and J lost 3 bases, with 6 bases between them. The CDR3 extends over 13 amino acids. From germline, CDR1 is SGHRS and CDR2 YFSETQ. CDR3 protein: CASSLAGDYGYTF. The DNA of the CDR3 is TGCGCCAGCAGCTTGGCAGGCGACTATGGCTACACCTTC.

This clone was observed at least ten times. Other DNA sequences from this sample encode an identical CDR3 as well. The DNA for the CDR3 is TGTGCCAGCAGTGAACAGGGCACAGATACGCAGTATTTT. Its translation is CASSEQGTDTQYF. This sequence joins TRBV2 and TRBJ2-3, with D unresolved. The CDR3 runs 13 residues. Germline V gene data show CDR1 as SNHLY and CDR2 as FYNNEI. Trimming removed 2 bases at V and 1 base at J, with 4 bases between.

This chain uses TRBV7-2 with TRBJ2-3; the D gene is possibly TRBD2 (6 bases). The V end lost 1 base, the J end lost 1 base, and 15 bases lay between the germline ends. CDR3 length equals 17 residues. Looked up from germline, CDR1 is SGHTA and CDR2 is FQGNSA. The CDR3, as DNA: TGTGCCAGCAGCTTAGGGCTCAGCGGGCCCCGCACAGATACGCAGTATTTT. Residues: CASSLGLSGPRTDTQYF.

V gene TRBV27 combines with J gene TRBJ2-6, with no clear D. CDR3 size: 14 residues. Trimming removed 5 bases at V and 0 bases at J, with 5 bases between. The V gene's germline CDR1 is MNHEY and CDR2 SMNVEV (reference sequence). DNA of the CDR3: TGTGCCAGCAGTACCACCTCTGGGGCCAACGTCCTGACTTTC. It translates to CASSTTSGANVLTF.

DNA of the CDR3: TGTGCCAGCTCACCACTCAATGAGCAGTTCTTC. Amino acids: CASSPLNEQFF. The genes are TRBV18 and TRBJ2-1; D gene ambiguous. CDR3 length: 11 residues. Germline CDR1 and CDR2: KGHSH and LQKENI. Trimming removed 1 base at V and 6 bases at J, with 1 base between.

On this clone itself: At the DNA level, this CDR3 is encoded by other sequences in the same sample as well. CDR3 in DNA: TGTGCCATCAGTGAGTCTAATTCCGACGGCTACACCTTC. Amino acids: CAISESNSDGYTF. The V gene is TRBV10-3, the J gene TRBJ1-2; D is unclear. This CDR3 comprises 13 residues. Germline V gene lookup returns CDR1 ENHRY and CDR2 SYGVKD. Trimming pared 0 bases from V and 8 bases from J, leaving 10 bases between.

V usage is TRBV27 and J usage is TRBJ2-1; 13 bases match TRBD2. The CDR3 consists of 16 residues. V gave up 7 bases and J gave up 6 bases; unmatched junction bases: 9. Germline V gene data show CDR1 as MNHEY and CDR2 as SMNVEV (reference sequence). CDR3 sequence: CASTPGLAGVSNEQFF. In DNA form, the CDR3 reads TGTGCCAGCACCCCAGGACTAGCGGGAGTTTCCAATGAGCAGTTCTTC.

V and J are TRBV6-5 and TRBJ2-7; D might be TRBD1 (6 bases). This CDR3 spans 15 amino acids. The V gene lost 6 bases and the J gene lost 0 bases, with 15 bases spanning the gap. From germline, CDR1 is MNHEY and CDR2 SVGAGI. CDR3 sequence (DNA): TGTGCCAGCAGCCCAGCCGGGACAAACTCCTACGAGCAGTACTTC. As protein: CASSPAGTNSYEQYF.

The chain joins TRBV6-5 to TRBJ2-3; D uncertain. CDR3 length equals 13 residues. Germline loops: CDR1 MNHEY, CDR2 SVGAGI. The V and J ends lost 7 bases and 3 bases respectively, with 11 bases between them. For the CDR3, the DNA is TGTGCCAGCACCGGGCCTGGAACAGATACGCAGTATTTT. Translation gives CASTGPGTDTQYF.

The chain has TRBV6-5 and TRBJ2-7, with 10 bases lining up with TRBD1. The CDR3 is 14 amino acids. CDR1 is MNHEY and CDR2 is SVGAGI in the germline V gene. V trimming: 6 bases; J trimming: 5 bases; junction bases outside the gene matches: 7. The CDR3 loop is CASRPPGTGDEQYF. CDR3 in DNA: TGTGCCAGCAGACCCCCTGGGACAGGGGACGAGCAGTACTTC.

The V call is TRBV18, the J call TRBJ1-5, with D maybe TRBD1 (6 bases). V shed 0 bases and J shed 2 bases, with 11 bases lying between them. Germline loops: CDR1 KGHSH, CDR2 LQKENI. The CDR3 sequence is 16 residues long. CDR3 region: CASSPPGAGGNQPQHF. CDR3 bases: TGTGCCAGCTCACCACCGGGGGCAGGGGGCAATCAGCCCCAGCATTTT.

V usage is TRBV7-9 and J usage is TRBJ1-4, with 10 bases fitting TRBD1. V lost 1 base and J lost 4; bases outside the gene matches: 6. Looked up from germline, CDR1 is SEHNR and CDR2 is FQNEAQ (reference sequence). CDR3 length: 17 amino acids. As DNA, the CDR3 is TGTGCCAGCAGCTTAGGAAGGGGACAGGGGATTAATGAAAAACTGTTTTTT. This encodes CASSLGRGQGINEKLFF.

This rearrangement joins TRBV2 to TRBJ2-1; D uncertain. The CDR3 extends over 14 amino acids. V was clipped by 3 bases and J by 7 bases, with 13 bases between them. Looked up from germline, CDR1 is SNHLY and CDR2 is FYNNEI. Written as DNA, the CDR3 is TGTGCCAGCAGTGACAGAAATACGAGGAATGAGCAGTTCTTC. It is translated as CASSDRNTRNEQFF.

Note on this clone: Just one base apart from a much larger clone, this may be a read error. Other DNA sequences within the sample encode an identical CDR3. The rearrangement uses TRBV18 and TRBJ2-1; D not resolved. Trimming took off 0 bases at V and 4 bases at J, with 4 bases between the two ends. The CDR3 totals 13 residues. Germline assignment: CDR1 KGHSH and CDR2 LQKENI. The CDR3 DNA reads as TGTGCCAGCTCACCACCGGGGTACAATGAGCAGTTCTTC. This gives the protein CASSPPGYNEQFF.

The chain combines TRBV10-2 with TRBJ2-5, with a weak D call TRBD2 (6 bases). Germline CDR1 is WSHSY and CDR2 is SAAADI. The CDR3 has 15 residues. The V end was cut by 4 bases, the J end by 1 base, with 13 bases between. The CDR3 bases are TGCGCCAGCAGTGCGGGGGTAGCGATCCAAGAGACCCAGTACTTC. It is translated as CASSAGVAIQETQYF.

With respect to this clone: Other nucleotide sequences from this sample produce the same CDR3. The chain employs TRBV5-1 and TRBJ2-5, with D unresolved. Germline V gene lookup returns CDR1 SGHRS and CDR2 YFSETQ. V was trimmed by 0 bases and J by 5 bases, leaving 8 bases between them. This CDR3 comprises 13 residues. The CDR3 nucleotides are TGCGCCAGCAGCTTGGGATCTGGGGAGACCCAGTACTTC. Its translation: CASSLGSGETQYF.

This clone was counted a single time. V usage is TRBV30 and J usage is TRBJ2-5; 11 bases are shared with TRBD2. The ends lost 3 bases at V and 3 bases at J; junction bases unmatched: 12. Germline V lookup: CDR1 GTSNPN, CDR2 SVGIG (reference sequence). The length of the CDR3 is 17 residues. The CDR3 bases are TGTGCCTGGAGCGGGGTCACTAGCGGGAGATGGGAAGAGACCCAGTACTTC. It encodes CAWSGVTSGRWEETQYF.

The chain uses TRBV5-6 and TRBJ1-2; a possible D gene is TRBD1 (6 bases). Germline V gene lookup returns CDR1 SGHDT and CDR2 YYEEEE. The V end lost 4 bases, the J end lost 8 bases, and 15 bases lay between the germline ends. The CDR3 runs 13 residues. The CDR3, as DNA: TGTGCCAGCAGCCCGACAGGAGGTGGGGGCTACACCTTC. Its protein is CASSPTGGGGYTF.

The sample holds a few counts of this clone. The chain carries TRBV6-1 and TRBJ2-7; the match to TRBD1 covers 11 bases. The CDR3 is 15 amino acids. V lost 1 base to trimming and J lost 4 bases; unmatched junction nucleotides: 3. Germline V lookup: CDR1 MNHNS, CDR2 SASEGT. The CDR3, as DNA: TGTGCCAGCAGTGAAGGGACAGGGGGCTTTTACGAGCAGTACTTC. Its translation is CASSEGTGGFYEQYF.

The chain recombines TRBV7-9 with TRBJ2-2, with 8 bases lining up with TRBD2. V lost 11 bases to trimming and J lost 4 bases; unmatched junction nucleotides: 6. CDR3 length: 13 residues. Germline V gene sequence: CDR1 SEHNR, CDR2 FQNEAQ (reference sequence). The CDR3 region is CAARLAITGELFF. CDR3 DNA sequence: TGTGCCGCGAGACTAGCGATCACCGGGGAGCTGTTTTTT.

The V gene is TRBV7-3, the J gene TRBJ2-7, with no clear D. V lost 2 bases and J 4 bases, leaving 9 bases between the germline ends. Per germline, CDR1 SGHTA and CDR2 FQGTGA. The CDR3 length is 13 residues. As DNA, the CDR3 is TGTGCCAGCAGCTTACTTCCAGGATACGAGCAGTACTTC. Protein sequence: CASSLLPGYEQYF.

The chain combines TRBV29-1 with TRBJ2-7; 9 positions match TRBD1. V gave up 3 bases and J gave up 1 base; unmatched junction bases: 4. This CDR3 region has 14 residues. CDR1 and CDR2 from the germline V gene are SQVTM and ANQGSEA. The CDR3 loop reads CSVEGTGTSYEQYF. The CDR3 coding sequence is TGCAGCGTTGAGGGGACAGGGACGTCCTACGAGCAGTACTTC.

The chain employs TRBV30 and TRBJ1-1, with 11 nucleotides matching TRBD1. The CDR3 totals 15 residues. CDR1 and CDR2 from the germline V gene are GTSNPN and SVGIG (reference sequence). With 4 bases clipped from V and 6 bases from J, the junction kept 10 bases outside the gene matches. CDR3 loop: CAWITISGQGAEAFF. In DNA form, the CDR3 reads TGTGCCTGGATCACCATCTCGGGACAGGGGGCTGAAGCTTTCTTT. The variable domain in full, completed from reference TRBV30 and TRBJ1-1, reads SQTIHQWPATLVQPVGSPLSLECTVEGTSNPNLYWYRQAAGRGLQLLFYSVGIGQISSEVPQNLSASRPQDRQFILSSKKLLLSDSGFYLCAWITISGQGAEAFFGQGTRLTVV.

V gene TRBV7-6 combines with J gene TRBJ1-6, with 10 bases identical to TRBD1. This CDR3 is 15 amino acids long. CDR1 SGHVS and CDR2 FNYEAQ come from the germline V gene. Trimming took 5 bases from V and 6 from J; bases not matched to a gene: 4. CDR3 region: CASSKGQGRNSPLHF. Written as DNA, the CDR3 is TGTGCCAGCAGCAAGGGACAGGGGCGTAATTCACCCCTCCACTTT.

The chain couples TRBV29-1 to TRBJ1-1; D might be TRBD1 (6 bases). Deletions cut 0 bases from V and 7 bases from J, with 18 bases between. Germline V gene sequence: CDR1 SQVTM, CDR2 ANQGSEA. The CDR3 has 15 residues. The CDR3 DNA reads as TGCAGCGTTGAAGATCGTAGCCTCAGGGGCGGTGAAGCTTTCTTT. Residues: CSVEDRSLRGGEAFF.